A selection of T cell receptor beta chains follows, all from one sample in a study of blood T cell repertoires in COVID-19. TCRdb's table, derived via immunoSEQ multiplex PCR, lists solely in-frame clones and lacks some. The profile shows fewer than 450,000 clones, around 87% of them singletons. The sequenced material came from peripheral blood. These receptors were collected from a woman aged 45-59 years with COVID-19, enrolled during active disease. Each CDR3 is given with its conserved first and last residue. The D gene is left open where the match is weak. Where a row states a size, it is once, few, many or the class of an expanded clone; other rows omit it.

>TRBJ1-1|-|-|TRBV11-3
TGTGCCAGCAGCTACTCCTTGGGGGGAGCTTTCTTT
CASSYSLGGAFF
>TRBJ2-7|-|TRBD2|TRBV7-9
TGTGCCAGCAGCGTTACTAGCGGGAGTATCCACGAGCAGTACTTC
CASSVTSGSIHEQYF
>TRBJ2-1|-|-|TRBV11-2
TGTGCCAGCACCCCTCTGCATAGCCTACTAAAATACAATGAGCAGTTCTTC
CASTPLHSLLKYNEQFF
>TRBJ2-5|-|TRBD2|TRBV7-9
TGTGCCAGCAGCTTCCGGGAGGGCCGGGAGACCCAGTACTTC
CASSFREGRETQYF
>TRBJ2-2|-|TRBD2|TRBV11-1
TGTGCCAGTAGCGCCCGTAGCGGGTCCCTCACCGGGGAGCTGTTTTTT
CASSARSGSLTGELFF
>TRBJ2-7|-|TRBD2|TRBV5-1
TGCGCCAGCAGCTCGAGCGGGGTCTCCTACGAGCAGTACTTC
CASSSSGVSYEQYF
>TRBJ2-1|-|-|TRBV7-9
TGTGCCAGCAGCTTAACAACGTCCTACAATGAGCAGTTCTTC
CASSLTTSYNEQFF
>TRBJ2-3|-|-|TRBV7-2
TGTGCCAGCAAAGACCCAGGTCCCACAGATACGCAGTATTTT
CASKDPGPTDTQYF
>TRBJ1-5|-|TRBD1|TRBV30
TGTGCCTGGGAACAGGGGCGCAATCAGCCCCAGCATTTT
CAWEQGRNQPQHF
>TRBJ2-3|-|TRBD2|TRBV28
TGTGCCGGGACTAGCGGGAGCTTCAGAGATACGCAGTATTTT
CAGTSGSFRDTQYF
>TRBJ2-1|few|TRBD1|TRBV27
TGTGCCAGCAGTTTATCCAGGGGGCTTCTCAATGAGCAGTTCTTC
CASSLSRGLLNEQFF
>TRBJ2-7|-|-|TRBV7-6
TGTGCCAGCAGCGTAGAGCTGTCGGGGGCCTACGAGCAGTACTTC
CASSVELSGAYEQYF
>TRBJ2-3|-|TRBD2|TRBV11-2
TGTGCCAGCAGCTTTGATAGCGGGGCTACAGATACGCAGTATTTT
CASSFDSGATDTQYF
>TRBJ2-7|-|TRBD2|TRBV3-1/TRBV3-2
TGTGCCAGCAGCCAAGATTTGGGACTAGCGGGAGCCCTCTCCTACGAGCAGTACTTC
CASSQDLGLAGALSYEQYF
>TRBJ2-5|-|TRBD2|TRBV6-5
TGTGCCAGCAAGTTTAGCGGGATATCGGAGACCCAGTACTTC
CASKFSGISETQYF
>TRBJ2-7|-|-|TRBV3-1/TRBV3-2
TGTGCCAGCAGCCAACAGGGGCGCAGCTCCTACGAGCAGTACTTC
CASSQQGRSSYEQYF
>TRBJ1-2|few|-|TRBV6-2/TRBV6-3
TGTGCCAGCAGTTACTCACACAGAGACGGCTACACCTTC
CASSYSHRDGYTF
>TRBJ2-7|-|-|TRBV7-6
TGTGCCAGCAGCCTCCTCGCTAGCGAGCAGTACTTC
CASSLLASEQYF
>TRBJ2-5|-|TRBD1|TRBV6-5
TGTGCCACTTTATCACGGGACAGAGAAGGAGAGACCCAGTACTTC
CATLSRDREGETQYF
>TRBJ1-6|once|-|TRBV19
TGTGCCAGTAGTATAGGGGAGAGGATCTATAATTCACCCCTCCACTTT
CASSIGERIYNSPLHF
>TRBJ1-1|-|-|TRBV5-1
TGCGCCAGCAGCCCCGGACATTCTAACACTGAAGCTTTCTTT
CASSPGHSNTEAFF
>TRBJ2-3|-|TRBD2|TRBV6-2/TRBV6-3
TGTGCCAGCAGTCCGACTAGCGGGGGGTTCACAGATACGCAGTATTTT
CASSPTSGGFTDTQYF
>TRBJ2-1|once|TRBD1|TRBV24-1
TGTGCCACCAGTGATTTGGGGACAGCTAACAATGAGCAGTTCTTC
CATSDLGTANNEQFF
>TRBJ2-5|-|TRBD2|TRBV7-9
TGTGCCAGCAGCTTTCTACTAGCGGGTCAATTAGAGACCCAGTACTTC
CASSFLLAGQLETQYF
>TRBJ2-7|-|-|TRBV5-1
TGCGCCAGCAGCGCCTCCCCTGGCTTCTACGAGCAGTACTTC
CASSASPGFYEQYF
>TRBJ1-1|-|TRBD1|TRBV2
TGTGCCAGCAGCGCGGACAGGGCCAGGAACACTGAAGCTTTCTTT
CASSADRARNTEAFF
>TRBJ1-1|-|-|TRBV5-1
TGCGCCAGCAGCACAGGGTTGAACACTGAAGCTTTCTTT
CASSTGLNTEAFF
>TRBJ2-1|-|-|TRBV24-1
TGTGCCACCAGTGCAGTGACTTTGGCTAGCAGTATCTATGAGCAGTTCTTC
CATSAVTLASSIYEQFF
>TRBJ1-1|-|TRBD1|TRBV27
TGTGCCAGCAGTTCGGGACAGGGCATCAACACTGAAGCTTTCTTT
CASSSGQGINTEAFF
>TRBJ2-3|-|-|TRBV5-6
TGTGCCAGCAGCTTGGTCGTTTCGACCCCCGGGGTCACAGATACGCAGTATTTT
CASSLVVSTPGVTDTQYF
>TRBJ1-5|-|-|TRBV27
TGTGCCAGCAGTTTTCGGGTGAATCAGCCCCAGCATTTT
CASSFRVNQPQHF
>TRBJ2-7|-|-|TRBV4-1
TGCGCCAGCAGCCAAGCTGTCCCAGGGATCGGCGAGCAGTACTTC
CASSQAVPGIGEQYF
>TRBJ2-6|-|-|TRBV27
TGTGCCAGCAGTGGGCCCAATCGCTCTGGGGCCAACGTCCTGACTTTC
CASSGPNRSGANVLTF
>TRBJ1-1|-|TRBD1|TRBV19
TGTGCCAGTTGGGACAGGGGCCCTAATGGAGCTTTCTTT
CASWDRGPNGAFF
>TRBJ2-7|-|TRBD1|TRBV13
TGTGCCAGCAGCTTGGTCCGGGACAGCCTTATCTACGAGCAGTACTTC
CASSLVRDSLIYEQYF
>TRBJ1-4|-|-|TRBV7-6
TGTGCCAGCAGCTTAGCCCCCCCAGGGCTGGGAGGGGAAAAACTGTTTTTT
CASSLAPPGLGGEKLFF
>TRBJ2-4|-|TRBD2|TRBV4-2
TGTGCCAGCAGCCAAGATCTTCGGACTAGACACGCTAAAAACATTCAGTACTTC
CASSQDLRTRHAKNIQYF
>TRBJ2-1|-|-|TRBV4-1
TGCGCCAGCAGCCAGCGTAACGCCAATGAGCAGTTCTTC
CASSQRNANEQFF
>TRBJ2-7|-|-|TRBV5-1
TGCGCCAGCAGCTTGGGAGGGTCAAGCTCCTACGAGCAGTACTTC
CASSLGGSSSYEQYF
>TRBJ2-5|-|-|TRBV10-3
TGTGCCATCAGTGAGTTTAAAGAGACCCAGTACTTC
CAISEFKETQYF
>TRBJ1-1|-|TRBD1|TRBV13
TGTGCCAGCAGCACCCGCCGACAGGGTGGGACTGAAGCTTTCTTT
CASSTRRQGGTEAFF
>TRBJ1-2|-|-|TRBV3-1/TRBV3-2
TGTGCCAGCAGCCAAGATGCTGGGGCCCTGACCTATGGCTACACCTTC
CASSQDAGALTYGYTF
>TRBJ2-3|-|TRBD2|TRBV5-4
TGTGCCAGCAGCGGGGGGGGAGCGTTCACAGATACGCAGTATTTT
CASSGGGAFTDTQYF
>TRBJ2-1|-|TRBD2|TRBV27
TGTGCCAGCAGTTTATGGGGGGGGACGGGTGAGCAGTTCTTC
CASSLWGGTGEQFF
>TRBJ2-2|-|-|TRBV4-2
TGTGCCAGCAGCCCTTGGGACTTCACCGGGGAGCTGTTTTTT
CASSPWDFTGELFF
>TRBJ2-6|-|-|TRBV6-2/TRBV6-3
TGTGCCAGCAGTGCAGTGGCTGGGGCCAACGTCCTGACTTTC
CASSAVAGANVLTF
>TRBJ2-2|-|TRBD1|TRBV7-9
TGTGCCAGCAGCCCGACCATGACAGGGGGCCCGGGGGAGCTGTTTTTT
CASSPTMTGGPGELFF
>TRBJ2-1|-|-|TRBV7-3
TGTGCCAGCAGCTCCCGCCCGGACTTAGACTACAATGAGCAGTTCTTC
CASSSRPDLDYNEQFF
>TRBJ2-7|-|-|TRBV13
TGTGCCAGCAGCTTAGGCCGCGGGCACAGAGCCTACGAGCAGTACTTC
CASSLGRGHRAYEQYF
>TRBJ2-1|-|TRBD2|TRBV5-1
TGCGCCAGCACCCTAGCGGGAGGCACCTACAATGAGCAGTTCTTC
CASTLAGGTYNEQFF